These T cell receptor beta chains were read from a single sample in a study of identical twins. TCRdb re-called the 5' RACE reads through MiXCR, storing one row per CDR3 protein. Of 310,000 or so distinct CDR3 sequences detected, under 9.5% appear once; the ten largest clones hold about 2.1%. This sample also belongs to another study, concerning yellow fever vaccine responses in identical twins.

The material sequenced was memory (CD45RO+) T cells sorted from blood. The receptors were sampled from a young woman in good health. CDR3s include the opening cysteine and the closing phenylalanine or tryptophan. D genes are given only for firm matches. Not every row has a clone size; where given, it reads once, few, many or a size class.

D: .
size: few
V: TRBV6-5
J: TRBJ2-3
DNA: TGTGCCAGCAGTTCCATTTCGGGTGGGAGTGGGACTACGCAGTATTTT
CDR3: CASSSISGGSGTTQYF

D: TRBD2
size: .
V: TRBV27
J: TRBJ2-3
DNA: TGTGCCAGCAGACCTAACGGGGCTAGCGGGGGGGATACGCAGTATTTT
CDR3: CASRPNGASGGDTQYF

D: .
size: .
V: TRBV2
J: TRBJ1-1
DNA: TGTGCCAGCCTGGATTGGTCGCAGGGTGAAGCTTTCTTT
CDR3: CASLDWSQGEAFF

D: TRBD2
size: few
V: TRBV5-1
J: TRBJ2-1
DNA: TGCGCCAGCAGCTTTGGACTAGCGGGAGTAAGGTCCTACAATGAGCAGTTCTTC
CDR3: CASSFGLAGVRSYNEQFF

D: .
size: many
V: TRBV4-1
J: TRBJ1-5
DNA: TGCGCCAGCAGCCAGACGTGGGGGGAACAGCCCCAGCATTTT
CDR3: CASSQTWGEQPQHF

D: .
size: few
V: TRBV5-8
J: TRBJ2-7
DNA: TGTGCCAGCAGCTTGGGGGATACCTACGAGCAGTACTTC
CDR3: CASSLGDTYEQYF

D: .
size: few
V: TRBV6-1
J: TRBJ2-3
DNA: TGTGCCAGCAGTGAGGGTTTGAGGGGGTCAGATACGCAGTATTTT
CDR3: CASSEGLRGSDTQYF

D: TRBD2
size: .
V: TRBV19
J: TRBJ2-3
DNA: TGTGCCACCCAGAGCGGGAGAGGAACAGATACGCAGTATTTT
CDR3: CATQSGRGTDTQYF

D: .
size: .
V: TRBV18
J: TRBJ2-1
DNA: TGTGCCAGCTCACCACGGATGGAGGGGAGCTCCTACAATGAGCAGTTCTTC
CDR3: CASSPRMEGSSYNEQFF

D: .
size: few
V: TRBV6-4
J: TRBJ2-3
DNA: TGTGCCAGCAGTGAACGAGGGGACTCCACAGATACGCAGTATTTT
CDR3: CASSERGDSTDTQYF

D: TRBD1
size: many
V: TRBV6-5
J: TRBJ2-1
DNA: TGTGCCAGCAGTTACTCGGACAGGGGTAACAATGAGCAGTTCTTC
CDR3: CASSYSDRGNNEQFF

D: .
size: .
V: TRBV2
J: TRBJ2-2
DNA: TGTGCCAGCAGGGAACAGGGAGAATTCACCGGGGAGCTGTTTTTT
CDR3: CASREQGEFTGELFF